This T cell receptor beta chain was profiled in a study of blood T cell repertoires in COVID-19. For the study at large: Some COVID-19 samples were acute and others convalescent; all came from the United States, Italy and Spain. PBMCs, B-cell-depleted T cells, or T cells provided the cDNA or gDNA that made up the material.

Germline CDR1 reads LGHDT; CDR2 reads YNNKEL (reference sequence). V trimming: 4 bases; J trimming: 7 bases; junction bases outside the gene matches: 1. The CDR3 totals 13 residues. This clone ranks as medium-sized. Authors' processing steps: The authors estimated nucleated cell counts from reference gene primer amplification. Measured with immunoSEQ multiplex PCR; TCRdb has only the in-frame clones, and not every one. V and J calls and clone size follow that table, whereas D and trimming were derived from the DNA. The table has under 120,000 clones, approximately 85% seen once. The origin of this receptor is a human donor in a cohort sampled during active COVID-19. The chain carries TRBV3-1 (or the pseudogene TRBV3-2) and TRBJ1-3, with 10 bases that match TRBD1. Sequenced input: peripheral blood. The CDR3 sequence: CASSLGQGNTIYF. Written as DNA, the CDR3 is TGTGCCAGCAGCCTGGGACAGGGGAACACCATATATTTT.